This T cell receptor beta chain was sequenced for a study of blood T cell repertoires in COVID-19. As for the study in general: COVID-19 samples, acute and convalescent, were from the United States, Italy and Spain. The analysed material was cDNA or gDNA that came from T cells, B-cell-depleted T cells, or PBMCs.

Trimming stripped 0 bases from V and 6 bases from J, with 17 bases between. CDR1 SGHTA and CDR2 FQGTGA come from the germline V gene. The CDR3 spans 17 residues. Participants were placed into cohorts based on the clinical history they reported. Original methodology: For nucleated cells, counts were estimated from reference gene primer amplification. The table came from immunoSEQ multiplex PCR; TCRdb's copy has only in-frame clones and leaves some out. For V, J and clone size, that table is used; D and trimming come from the DNA. In the table there are just over 300,000 clones, about 87% of which are singletons.

Sequenced material: PBMCs or T cells enriched from blood (not recorded which). The chain is built from TRBV7-3 and TRBJ1-4; possibly TRBD1 for D (5 bases). The source of this sequence is a woman between 18 and 30 years old who had recovered from COVID-19. The CDR3 protein is CASSLTGPTGEDEKLFF. The CDR3 bases are TGTGCCAGCAGCTTAACTGGACCAACAGGAGAGGATGAAAAACTGTTTTTT.